A selection of T cell receptor beta chains follows, all from one sample in a study of T cell clonotyping in hematopoietic cell transplantation. Assay: immunoSEQ multiplex PCR; the TCRdb copy retains only in-frame clones and omits some. The table lists about 21,000 clones, 85% to 90% of them singletons. The source material was peripheral blood mononuclear cells, sampled before stem cell transplant. These receptors all stem from a man between 18 and 35 years old with biphenotypic leukemia. Some clones in this sample may be carry-over from other donors' samples. The CDR3 runs from the conserved cysteine through the conserved F or W. D genes are given only for firm matches. Clone size is not always given. Where it is, it says once, few, many or a class for expanded clones.

D gene,clone size,CDR3 length,J gene,V gene,CDR3 DNA,CDR3 protein
.,once,16,TRBJ2-2,TRBV11-2,TGTGCCAGCAGCTTCTCCGGGACGTCGAACACCGGGGAGCTGTTTTTT,CASSFSGTSNTGELFF
.,.,13,TRBJ2-3,TRBV2,TGTGCCAGCAGTCCCACTGCGGTAGATACGCAGTATTTT,CASSPTAVDTQYF
.,.,12,TRBJ1-5,TRBV6-6,TGTGCCAGCAGTTACTATAATCAGCCCCAGCATTTT,CASSYYNQPQHF
.,.,16,TRBJ2-7,TRBV29-1,TGCAGCGTGGGTAGGGGAACGGATTGGGGCTTCTACGAGCAGTACTTC,CSVGRGTDWGFYEQYF
.,few,11,TRBJ1-2,TRBV19,TGTGCCAGTAGTATGTCCCATGGCTACACCTTC,CASSMSHGYTF
.,.,15,TRBJ2-2,TRBV4-1,TGCGCCAGCAGCCAAGATCGACCGGGCACCGGGGAGCTGTTTTTT,CASSQDRPGTGELFF
.,once,17,TRBJ1-1,TRBV7-9,TGTGCCAGCAGCTTAATAAGGACGGGAATTCGGGGCACTGAAGCTTTCTTT,CASSLIRTGIRGTEAFF
TRBD1,once,14,TRBJ1-1,TRBV2,TGTGCCGGTTCCGGGACAGGGGGCGGCACTGAAGCTTTCTTT,CAGSGTGGGTEAFF
.,.,15,TRBJ1-2,TRBV10-3,TGTGCCATCAGTGATGGAGGGCAGGAACTTTCGGGCTACACCTTC,CAISDGGQELSGYTF
.,.,16,TRBJ2-2,TRBV11-2,TGTGCCAGCAGCTTAGTAGGGGGGAGCAACACCGGGGAGCTGTTTTTT,CASSLVGGSNTGELFF
.,few,17,TRBJ2-1,TRBV4-1,TGCGCCAGCAGCCGACGGGACTTCCTGAGCTCCTACAATGAGCAGTTCTTC,CASSRRDFLSSYNEQFF
.,.,16,TRBJ2-2,TRBV5-1,TGCGCCAGCAGCTTAGGACGGGACATCAACACCGGGGAGCTGTTTTTT,CASSLGRDINTGELFF
.,.,18,TRBJ2-3,TRBV19,TGTGCCAGTAGTAGAGGCCCCAGGCGTAGCGGCATCACAGATACGCAGTATTTT,CASSRGPRRSGITDTQYF
TRBD1,.,14,TRBJ1-1,TRBV6-5,TGTGCCAGCAGCCTGACAGGGCCCCTATCTTTGGCTTTCTTT,CASSLTGPLSLAFF
.,once,15,TRBJ2-1,TRBV6-5,TGTGCCAGCAGTTACCACGCCCTGGGGGCCAATGAGCAGTTCTTC,CASSYHALGANEQFF
.,.,17,TRBJ2-1,TRBV12-5,TGTGCTAGTGGTTTGGTACGTGCCGGGCCCTCCTACAATGAGCAGTTCTTC,CASGLVRAGPSYNEQFF
TRBD1,.,16,TRBJ2-1,TRBV6-1,TGTGCCAGCAGTGAATGGCAGGGGGAGACCTACAATGAGCAGTTCTTC,CASSEWQGETYNEQFF
TRBD2,.,17,TRBJ2-7,TRBV30,TGTGCCTGGTGGGGACAGGGGGGGACTAGCGGGACCTACGAGCAGTACTTC,CAWWGQGGTSGTYEQYF
.,.,14,TRBJ2-7,TRBV7-9,TGTGCCAGCGGGACCGGGCCAAACTCCTACGAGCAGTACTTC,CASGTGPNSYEQYF
.,.,12,TRBJ1-1,TRBV14,TGTGCCAGCAGCTCCCGTTTTGCTGAAGCTTTCTTT,CASSSRFAEAFF
.,.,12,TRBJ2-1,TRBV6-5,TGTGCCAGCTGGTCCGGGTTCGGCGAGCAGTTCTTC,CASWSGFGEQFF
.,.,16,TRBJ1-4,TRBV4-1,TGCGCCAGCAGCCAAGAGGGAACAGGGTCAGGTGAAAAACTGTTTTTT,CASSQEGTGSGEKLFF
.,.,16,TRBJ2-7,TRBV25-1,TGTGCCAGCAGTGAATATTTTCCCAGCTTTAGTTACGAGCAGTACTTC,CASSEYFPSFSYEQYF
.,once,12,TRBJ2-3,TRBV11-3,TGTGCCAGCAGCATCGACACGAATACGCAGTATTTT,CASSIDTNTQYF
TRBD2,.,13,TRBJ2-1,TRBV10-3,TGTGCCACCCGTGGCCTAGCGGACAATGAGCAGTTCTTC,CATRGLADNEQFF
.,.,14,TRBJ1-5,TRBV2,TGTGCCAGCAGAGGGACAAATAGCAATCAGCCCCAGCATTTT,CASRGTNSNQPQHF
.,.,13,TRBJ2-7,TRBV11-3,TGTGCCAGCAGCTCCGGACCTTACTACGAGCAGTACTTC,CASSSGPYYEQYF
.,.,13,TRBJ1-2,TRBV2,TGTGCCAGCAGTCAGGAGGAAAGCTATGGCTACACCTTC,CASSQEESYGYTF
.,.,15,TRBJ2-2,TRBV5-1,TGCGCCAGCAGCTTCGGTAGCTGGAACACCGGGGAGCTGTTTTTT,CASSFGSWNTGELFF
.,once,13,TRBJ2-3,TRBV2,TGTGCCAGCAGTGAGCTCTACACAGATACGCAGTATTTT,CASSELYTDTQYF
TRBD2,.,14,TRBJ2-1,TRBV30,TGTGCCTGGATAGCGGGCCGCTCCTACAATGAGCAGTTCTTC,CAWIAGRSYNEQFF
TRBD1,.,18,TRBJ1-4,TRBV5-4,TGTGCCAACAGCTCTCACCGGGACAGAGGCGGTCCGCGGGAAAAACTGTTTTTT,CANSSHRDRGGPREKLFF
TRBD2,.,14,TRBJ2-5,TRBV10-2,TGCGCCAGCAGTCGGGTAGCGGGATTAGAGACCCAGTACTTC,CASSRVAGLETQYF
.,.,17,TRBJ1-1,TRBV27,TGTGCCAGCGGCACCCGGACACGGGGAGTGGTGAACACTGAAGCTTTCTTT,CASGTRTRGVVNTEAFF
TRBD1,.,15,TRBJ1-2,TRBV5-1,TGCGCCAGCAGCCTCCAGACAGGGGACCTCTATGGCTACACCTTC,CASSLQTGDLYGYTF
TRBD1,few,14,TRBJ2-1,TRBV11-3,TGTGCCACAAACTCCAGGGGGCGCCTAAATGAGCAGTTCTTC,CATNSRGRLNEQFF
.,.,16,TRBJ2-6,TRBV6-6,TGTGCCAGCAGTCGTAGATCCGGGACAGGGGCCAACGTCCTGACTTTC,CASSRRSGTGANVLTF
.,.,15,TRBJ1-2,TRBV11-3,TGTGCCAGCAGCTTAGCCACCGGGAATACTTATGGCTACACCTTC,CASSLATGNTYGYTF
.,.,14,TRBJ1-2,TRBV6-6,TGTGCCAGCAGTCAAACTTTTCCGGGCTATGGCTACACCTTC,CASSQTFPGYGYTF
.,.,17,TRBJ1-6,TRBV5-1,TGCGCCAGCAGCTTGGTAGACTTGACAGGCCGGAATTCACCCCTCCACTTT,CASSLVDLTGRNSPLHF
TRBD2,.,14,TRBJ2-7,TRBV10-2,TGCGCCAGCAGTCAAAGCGGGAGCTCCTACGAGCAGTACTTC,CASSQSGSSYEQYF
.,.,12,TRBJ2-7,TRBV6-1,TGTGCCAGCAGTGAATCAGGGTACGAGCAGTACTTC,CASSESGYEQYF
.,.,13,TRBJ2-3,TRBV30,TGTGCCTGGAGCAGGGGGGAAGGAGATACGCAGTATTTT,CAWSRGEGDTQYF
.,.,13,TRBJ1-6,TRBV2,TGTGCCAGCAGCTTCACAGGTGCGGCACCCCTCCACTTT,CASSFTGAAPLHF
.,.,14,TRBJ2-7,TRBV5-1,TGCGCCAGCAGCTTGGGAGGGGGGACCTACGAGCAGTACTTC,CASSLGGGTYEQYF
.,.,17,TRBJ2-5,TRBV25-1,TGTGCCAGCAGTGAATCTTTCCAAAGGGGTACCGAAGAGACCCAGTACTTC,CASSESFQRGTEETQYF
.,few,11,TRBJ2-1,TRBV19,TGTGCCAGTAGTATTCAGGATGAGCAGTTCTTC,CASSIQDEQFF
TRBD1,once,15,TRBJ1-1,TRBV29-1,TGCAGCGCTTCCTCGACAGGGGGCTGGGGCACTGAAGCTTTCTTT,CSASSTGGWGTEAFF
TRBD2,.,13,TRBJ2-7,TRBV29-1,TGCAGCGTGGGTAGCGGGAGGTTTTACGAGCAGTACTTC,CSVGSGRFYEQYF